This entry lists 5 T cell receptor beta chains sequenced from one sample in a study of blood T cell repertoires in COVID-19. The method was immunoSEQ multiplex PCR; TCRdb's version includes in-frame clones alone and lacks a portion of them. The sample gives around 300,000 clones, roughly nine tenths of which show up once; under 2.5% is in the top ten. Sequencing was performed on PBMCs or T cells enriched from blood (not recorded which). These TCRs come from a woman aged 55-70 years who had recovered from COVID-19.

This chain links TRBV4-1 with TRBJ2-7, with a weak D call TRBD2 (6 bases). The length of the CDR3 is 15 residues. V lost 0 bases to trimming and J lost 0 bases, with 9 bases between them. The germline V gene has CDR1 MGHRA and CDR2 YSYEKL. This CDR3 reads CASSQEVTSSYEQYF. The CDR3 coding sequence is TGCGCCAGCAGCCAAGAAGTGACTAGCTCCTACGAGCAGTACTTC.

The rearrangement joins TRBV4-1 to TRBJ2-6; D is possibly TRBD1 (6 bases). The CDR3 is made up of 15 amino acids. From germline, CDR1 is MGHRA and CDR2 YSYEKL. V lost 3 bases and J lost 4, with 10 bases in between. CDR3 DNA: TGCGCCAGCAGCCAGTACAGGGTCGGGGCCAACGTCCTGACTTTC. Translation gives CASSQYRVGANVLTF.

The CDR3 spells CAWGMGQGREKLFF. As DNA, the CDR3 is TGTGCCTGGGGCATGGGACAGGGGCGGGAAAAACTGTTTTTT. This chain joins TRBV30 and TRBJ1-4; 10 bases line up with TRBD1. Per germline, CDR1 GTSNPN and CDR2 SVGIG (reference sequence). The CDR3 has 14 residues. Unmatched junction bases numbered 8, after V lost 5 bases and J lost 8 bases.

The chain joins TRBV19 to TRBJ1-2; D gene uncertain. V shed 3 bases and J shed 7 bases, with 15 bases lying between them. CDR3 length: 14 amino acids. Germline loops: CDR1 LNHDA, CDR2 SQIVND (reference sequence). Written as DNA, the CDR3 is TGTGCCAGTAGTATCCTCGCTTTTAGTGGTGGCTACACCTTC. Its translation: CASSILAFSGGYTF.

Points on this clone: This specimen includes other DNA sequences encoding the same CDR3. The chain combines TRBV18 with TRBJ2-1; 7 bases line up with TRBD1. J lost 5 bases, V lost 3 bases, and 1 base had no gene match. Germline V gene sequence: CDR1 KGHSH, CDR2 LQKENI. The CDR3 is made up of 13 amino acids. The CDR3 here is CASSPGQNNEQFF. The CDR3 DNA reads TGTGCCAGCTCACCGGGACAGAACAATGAGCAGTTCTTC.